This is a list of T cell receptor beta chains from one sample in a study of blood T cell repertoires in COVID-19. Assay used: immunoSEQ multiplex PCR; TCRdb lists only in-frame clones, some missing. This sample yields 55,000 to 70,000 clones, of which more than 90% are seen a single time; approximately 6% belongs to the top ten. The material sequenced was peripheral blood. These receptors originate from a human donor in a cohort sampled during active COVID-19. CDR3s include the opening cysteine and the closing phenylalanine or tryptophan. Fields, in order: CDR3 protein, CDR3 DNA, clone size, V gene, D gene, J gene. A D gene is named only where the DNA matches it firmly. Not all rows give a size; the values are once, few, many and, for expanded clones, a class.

CDR3aa: CASSGTNTEAFF; CDR3nt: TGTGCCAGCAGCGGGACAAACACTGAAGCTTTCTTT; abundance: NA; v_gene: TRBV6-6; d_gene: NA; j_gene: TRBJ1-1
CDR3aa: CASSVQGRNTEAFF; CDR3nt: TGCGCCAGCAGCGTACAGGGGCGGAACACTGAAGCTTTCTTT; abundance: once; v_gene: TRBV5-1; d_gene: TRBD1; j_gene: TRBJ1-1
CDR3aa: CASSQDRKGTETQYF; CDR3nt: TGTGCCAGCAGCCAAGATCGGAAAGGGACTGAGACCCAGTACTTC; abundance: NA; v_gene: TRBV3-1/TRBV3-2; d_gene: NA; j_gene: TRBJ2-5
CDR3aa: CASSLGHDTDTQYF; CDR3nt: TGTGCCAGCAGCTTGGGACACGACACAGATACGCAGTATTTT; abundance: NA; v_gene: TRBV5-4; d_gene: NA; j_gene: TRBJ2-3
CDR3aa: CSASSRRGQNSPLHF; CDR3nt: TGCAGTGCTAGTTCAAGGCGGGGTCAAAATTCACCCCTCCACTTT; abundance: NA; v_gene: TRBV20-1; d_gene: NA; j_gene: TRBJ1-6
CDR3aa: CASGQLYEQYF; CDR3nt: TGTGCCAGCGGGCAGCTCTACGAGCAGTACTTC; abundance: NA; v_gene: TRBV3-1/TRBV3-2; d_gene: NA; j_gene: TRBJ2-7
CDR3aa: CASSLGQGRVNEQFF; CDR3nt: TGTGCCAGCAGTTTGGGACAGGGGAGGGTGAATGAGCAGTTCTTC; abundance: once; v_gene: TRBV6-5; d_gene: TRBD1; j_gene: TRBJ2-1
CDR3aa: CASSVDGRGRGTGNTIYF; CDR3nt: TGTGCCAGCAGCGTAGATGGGAGGGGCAGAGGAACTGGAAACACCATATATTTT; abundance: NA; v_gene: TRBV9; d_gene: NA; j_gene: TRBJ1-3
CDR3aa: CASRDPRGTPGNTIYF; CDR3nt: TGTGCCAGCAGAGACCCGAGAGGCACTCCTGGAAACACCATATATTTT; abundance: NA; v_gene: TRBV7-9; d_gene: NA; j_gene: TRBJ1-3
CDR3aa: CASSLDGRFDGYTF; CDR3nt: TGTGCCAGCAGCTTGGATGGCAGGTTTGATGGCTACACCTTC; abundance: few; v_gene: TRBV5-4; d_gene: NA; j_gene: TRBJ1-2
CDR3aa: CASSETGMVTGTYEQYF; CDR3nt: TGTGCCAGCAGTGAAACGGGGATGGTGACAGGAACCTACGAGCAGTACTTC; abundance: NA; v_gene: TRBV6-1; d_gene: NA; j_gene: TRBJ2-7
CDR3aa: CASSLVLANTGELFF; CDR3nt: TGTGCCAGCAGCTTAGTACTAGCGAACACCGGGGAGCTGTTTTTT; abundance: NA; v_gene: TRBV11-2; d_gene: NA; j_gene: TRBJ2-2
CDR3aa: CASRSFELKYNEQFF; CDR3nt: TGTGCCAGCAGATCCTTCGAGCTAAAGTACAATGAGCAGTTCTTC; abundance: NA; v_gene: TRBV5-4; d_gene: NA; j_gene: TRBJ2-1
CDR3aa: CASSQGDSEQYF; CDR3nt: TGTGCCAGCAGCCAGGGGGATTCGGAGCAGTACTTC; abundance: NA; v_gene: TRBV7-3; d_gene: TRBD1; j_gene: TRBJ2-7
CDR3aa: CASSRGGGANVLTF; CDR3nt: TGTGCCAGCAGCCGGGGGGGCGGGGCCAACGTCCTGACTTTC; abundance: NA; v_gene: TRBV11-3; d_gene: TRBD2; j_gene: TRBJ2-6
CDR3aa: CASSPPGTGHRYTGELFF; CDR3nt: TGTGCCAGCTCACCACCCGGGACAGGGCACCGGTACACCGGGGAGCTGTTTTTT; abundance: NA; v_gene: TRBV18; d_gene: TRBD1; j_gene: TRBJ2-2
CDR3aa: CASSITAGGGTEAFF; CDR3nt: TGTGCCAGTAGTATAACGGCGGGCGGGGGGACTGAAGCTTTCTTT; abundance: NA; v_gene: TRBV19; d_gene: NA; j_gene: TRBJ1-1
CDR3aa: CASRAGAITGELFF; CDR3nt: TGTGCCAGCAGAGCGGGGGCAATCACCGGGGAGCTGTTTTTT; abundance: NA; v_gene: TRBV3-1/TRBV3-2; d_gene: TRBD2; j_gene: TRBJ2-2
CDR3aa: CASSAVSADTQYF; CDR3nt: TGTGCCAGCAGCGCCGTATCGGCAGATACGCAGTATTTT; abundance: NA; v_gene: TRBV7-6; d_gene: NA; j_gene: TRBJ2-3
CDR3aa: CASSSLNWEGYTF; CDR3nt: TGTGCCAGCAGCTCTCTAAATTGGGAGGGCTACACCTTC; abundance: NA; v_gene: TRBV9; d_gene: NA; j_gene: TRBJ1-2
CDR3aa: CASSPPGTSGGYYEQYF; CDR3nt: TGTGCCAGTAGTCCACCCGGGACTAGCGGGGGGTACTACGAGCAGTACTTC; abundance: NA; v_gene: TRBV19; d_gene: TRBD2; j_gene: TRBJ2-7
CDR3aa: CASEGTGTSGGTDTQYF; CDR3nt: TGTGCCAGCGAGGGGACAGGGACTAGCGGGGGCACAGATACGCAGTATTTT; abundance: NA; v_gene: TRBV9; d_gene: TRBD2; j_gene: TRBJ2-3
CDR3aa: CASSLRSDRNTGELFF; CDR3nt: TGTGCCAGCAGCTTACGTAGTGACAGGAACACCGGGGAGCTGTTTTTT; abundance: NA; v_gene: TRBV7-8; d_gene: NA; j_gene: TRBJ2-2
CDR3aa: CATRDWDTGELFF; CDR3nt: TGTGCCACCCGCGACTGGGACACCGGGGAGCTGTTTTTT; abundance: NA; v_gene: TRBV24-1; d_gene: NA; j_gene: TRBJ2-2
CDR3aa: CASSQGGGSYEQYF; CDR3nt: TGCGCCAGCAGCCAAGGTGGCGGCTCCTACGAGCAGTACTTC; abundance: NA; v_gene: TRBV5-1; d_gene: NA; j_gene: TRBJ2-7
CDR3aa: CASSPRPGTAVGTDTQYF; CDR3nt: TGTGCCAGCAGCCCGCGACCCGGGACAGCAGTCGGCACAGATACGCAGTATTTT; abundance: NA; v_gene: TRBV5-4; d_gene: TRBD1; j_gene: TRBJ2-3
CDR3aa: CASSLVGLAGETQYF; CDR3nt: TGTGCCAGCAGCTTAGTGGGACTAGCGGGAGAGACCCAGTACTTC; abundance: once; v_gene: TRBV7-2; d_gene: TRBD2; j_gene: TRBJ2-5
CDR3aa: CASRTGLAGRETQYF; CDR3nt: TGTGCCAGCAGAACGGGACTAGCGGGGCGAGAGACCCAGTACTTC; abundance: NA; v_gene: TRBV3-1/TRBV3-2; d_gene: TRBD2; j_gene: TRBJ2-5
CDR3aa: CASSPQPQHGEKLFF; CDR3nt: TGTGCCAGCAGCCCGCAGCCCCAGCACGGGGAAAAACTGTTTTTT; abundance: NA; v_gene: TRBV7-2; d_gene: NA; j_gene: TRBJ1-4
CDR3aa: CASSPPGGHQPQHF; CDR3nt: TGTGCCAGCTCACCACCAGGAGGGCATCAGCCCCAGCATTTT; abundance: NA; v_gene: TRBV18; d_gene: NA; j_gene: TRBJ1-5
CDR3aa: CAISDEGASEPQHF; CDR3nt: TGTGCCATCAGTGACGAAGGGGCCAGTGAGCCCCAGCATTTT; abundance: once; v_gene: TRBV10-3; d_gene: NA; j_gene: TRBJ1-5
CDR3aa: CASSLYKLEPETQNPYNEQFF; CDR3nt: TGTGCCAGCAGTTTGTATAAGCTAGAGCCCGAGACCCAAAACCCCTACAATGAGCAGTTCTTC; abundance: NA; v_gene: TRBV28; d_gene: NA; j_gene: TRBJ2-1
CDR3aa: CASSSATGGLYGYTF; CDR3nt: TGCGCCAGCAGCTCAGCGACAGGTGGCCTCTATGGCTACACCTTC; abundance: NA; v_gene: TRBV4-1; d_gene: NA; j_gene: TRBJ1-2
CDR3aa: CASSKEKQGGSQPQHF; CDR3nt: TGTGCCAGTAGTAAAGAAAAGCAGGGCGGGAGTCAGCCCCAGCATTTT; abundance: NA; v_gene: TRBV19; d_gene: NA; j_gene: TRBJ1-5
CDR3aa: CASSQASRLPGRNTEAFF; CDR3nt: TGTGCCAGCAGCCAAGCGTCCCGGCTCCCCGGGAGAAACACTGAAGCTTTCTTT; abundance: NA; v_gene: TRBV14; d_gene: NA; j_gene: TRBJ1-1
CDR3aa: CASSTSRSPRDYGYTF; CDR3nt: TGTGCCAGTAGCACGTCCAGGTCTCCCAGGGACTATGGCTACACCTTC; abundance: NA; v_gene: TRBV19; d_gene: NA; j_gene: TRBJ1-2
CDR3aa: CASNRRYRGETQYF; CDR3nt: TGTGCCAGCAACCGAAGGTACAGGGGAGAGACCCAGTACTTC; abundance: NA; v_gene: TRBV3-1/TRBV3-2; d_gene: TRBD1; j_gene: TRBJ2-5
CDR3aa: CASGWDRGDEQYF; CDR3nt: TGTGCCAGTGGCTGGGACAGGGGTGACGAGCAGTACTTC; abundance: once; v_gene: TRBV19; d_gene: TRBD1; j_gene: TRBJ2-7
CDR3aa: CASSQAGTSGSNEQFF; CDR3nt: TGTGCCAGCAGTCAGGCCGGGACTAGCGGGAGCAATGAGCAGTTCTTC; abundance: NA; v_gene: TRBV3-1/TRBV3-2; d_gene: TRBD2; j_gene: TRBJ2-1
CDR3aa: CASSFREGEAFF; CDR3nt: TGTGCCAGCAGCTTTCGGGAGGGGGAAGCTTTCTTT; abundance: NA; v_gene: TRBV5-5; d_gene: NA; j_gene: TRBJ1-1
CDR3aa: CASSPSGMVTDTQYF; CDR3nt: TGTGCCAGCAGCCCGAGCGGGATGGTCACAGATACGCAGTATTTT; abundance: NA; v_gene: TRBV3-1/TRBV3-2; d_gene: TRBD2; j_gene: TRBJ2-3
CDR3aa: CASSSGTGGGGEQYF; CDR3nt: TGTGCCAGCAGCTCCGGGACAGGGGGAGGAGGCGAGCAGTACTTC; abundance: NA; v_gene: TRBV5-4; d_gene: TRBD1; j_gene: TRBJ2-7
CDR3aa: CASSYRASGSTGELFF; CDR3nt: TGTGCCAGCAGTTACCGGGCTAGCGGGAGTACCGGGGAGCTGTTTTTT; abundance: NA; v_gene: TRBV6-5; d_gene: TRBD2; j_gene: TRBJ2-2
CDR3aa: CASSEASSYNEQFF; CDR3nt: TGTGCCAGCAGCGAGGCTAGCTCCTACAATGAGCAGTTCTTC; abundance: NA; v_gene: TRBV14; d_gene: NA; j_gene: TRBJ2-1
CDR3aa: CASRTQPTAQETQYF; CDR3nt: TGTGCCAGCAGGACTCAACCGACTGCACAAGAGACCCAGTACTTC; abundance: NA; v_gene: TRBV6-5; d_gene: NA; j_gene: TRBJ2-5
CDR3aa: CASSRERNTEAFF; CDR3nt: TGTGCCAGCAGCAGGGAGAGGAACACTGAAGCTTTCTTT; abundance: NA; v_gene: TRBV5-6; d_gene: NA; j_gene: TRBJ1-1
CDR3aa: CASSIRSGYEQYF; CDR3nt: TGTGCCAGCAGCATCCGTTCGGGCTACGAGCAGTACTTC; abundance: NA; v_gene: TRBV11-3; d_gene: NA; j_gene: TRBJ2-7
CDR3aa: CASSRGQKSYEQYF; CDR3nt: TGTGCCAGCAGCCGGGGACAGAAATCCTACGAGCAGTACTTC; abundance: NA; v_gene: TRBV3-1/TRBV3-2; d_gene: TRBD1; j_gene: TRBJ2-7
CDR3aa: CASSPFQGSNQPQHF; CDR3nt: TGTGCCAGTAGCCCATTCCAGGGGAGCAATCAGCCCCAGCATTTT; abundance: NA; v_gene: TRBV19; d_gene: NA; j_gene: TRBJ1-5
CDR3aa: CATGGQGVNSGANVLTF; CDR3nt: TGTGCCACCGGGGGGCAGGGGGTCAACTCTGGGGCCAACGTCCTGACTTTC; abundance: NA; v_gene: TRBV24-1; d_gene: NA; j_gene: TRBJ2-6
CDR3aa: CASSLTFSGNSYNEQFF; CDR3nt: TGTGCCAGCAGCCTAACGTTCAGCGGCAACTCCTACAATGAGCAGTTCTTC; abundance: NA; v_gene: TRBV3-1/TRBV3-2; d_gene: NA; j_gene: TRBJ2-1
CDR3aa: CASSEGQGLDGYTF; CDR3nt: TGTGCCAGCAGTGAGGGACAGGGATTGGACGGCTACACCTTC; abundance: NA; v_gene: TRBV2; d_gene: TRBD1; j_gene: TRBJ1-2
CDR3aa: CASGLQGTEAFF; CDR3nt: TGTGCCAGCGGGCTGCAGGGTACTGAAGCTTTCTTT; abundance: NA; v_gene: TRBV25-1; d_gene: NA; j_gene: TRBJ1-1